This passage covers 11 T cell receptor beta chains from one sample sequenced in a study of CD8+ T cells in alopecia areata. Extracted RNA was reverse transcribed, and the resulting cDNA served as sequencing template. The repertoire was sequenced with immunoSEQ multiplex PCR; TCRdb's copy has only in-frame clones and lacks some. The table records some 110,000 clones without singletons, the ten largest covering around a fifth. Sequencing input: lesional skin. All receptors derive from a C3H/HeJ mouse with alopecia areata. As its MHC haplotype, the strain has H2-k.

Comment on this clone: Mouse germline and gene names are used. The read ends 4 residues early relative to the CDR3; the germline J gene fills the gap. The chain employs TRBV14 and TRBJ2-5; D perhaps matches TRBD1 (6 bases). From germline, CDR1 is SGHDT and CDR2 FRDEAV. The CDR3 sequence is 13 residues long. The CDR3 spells CASSFRRGDTQYF. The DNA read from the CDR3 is TGTGCCAGCAGTTTCCGCAGGGGAGAC.

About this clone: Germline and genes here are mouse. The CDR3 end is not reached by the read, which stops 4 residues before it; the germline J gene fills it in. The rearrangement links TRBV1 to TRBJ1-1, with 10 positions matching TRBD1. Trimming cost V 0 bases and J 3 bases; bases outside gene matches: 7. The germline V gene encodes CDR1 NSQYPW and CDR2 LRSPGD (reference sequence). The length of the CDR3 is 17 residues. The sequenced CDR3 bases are TGCACCTGCAGTGCAGACGACAGGGGGCGCGAGGACACA. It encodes CTCSADDRGREDT. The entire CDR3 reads CTCSADDRGREDTEVFF.

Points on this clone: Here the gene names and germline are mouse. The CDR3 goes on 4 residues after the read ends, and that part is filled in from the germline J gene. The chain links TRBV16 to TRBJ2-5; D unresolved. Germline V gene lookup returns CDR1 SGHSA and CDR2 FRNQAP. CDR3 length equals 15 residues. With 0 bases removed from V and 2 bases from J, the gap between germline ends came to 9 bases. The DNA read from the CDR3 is TGTGCAAGCAGCTTAGAGCCAGATCGCCAAGAC. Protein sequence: CASSLEPDRQD. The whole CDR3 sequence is CASSLEPDRQDTQYF.

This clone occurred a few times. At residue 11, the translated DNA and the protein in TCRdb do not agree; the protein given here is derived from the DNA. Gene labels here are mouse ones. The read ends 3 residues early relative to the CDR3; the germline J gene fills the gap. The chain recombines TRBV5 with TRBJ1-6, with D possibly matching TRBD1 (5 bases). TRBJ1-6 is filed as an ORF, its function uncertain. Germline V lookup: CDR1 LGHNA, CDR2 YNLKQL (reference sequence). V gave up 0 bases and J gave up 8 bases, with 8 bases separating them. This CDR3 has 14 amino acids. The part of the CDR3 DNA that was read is TGTGCCAGCAGCCAAGATACCAGGGATTCGCCC. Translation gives CASSQDTRDSP. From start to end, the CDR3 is CASSQDTRDSPLYF.

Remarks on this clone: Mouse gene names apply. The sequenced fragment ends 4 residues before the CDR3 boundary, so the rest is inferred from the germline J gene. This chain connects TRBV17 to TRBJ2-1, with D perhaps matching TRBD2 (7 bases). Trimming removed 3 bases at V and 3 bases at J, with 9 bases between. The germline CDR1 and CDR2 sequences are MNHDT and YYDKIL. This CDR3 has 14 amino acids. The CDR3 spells CASSSLGAYAEQFF. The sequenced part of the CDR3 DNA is TGTGCTAGCAGTAGTCTGGGGGCCTATGCT.

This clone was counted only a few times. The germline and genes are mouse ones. Partial CDR3 DNA: TGTGCCAGCAGTGGACAGGGCTTTGCT. Amino acids: CASSGQGFA. The full CDR3 protein reads CASSGQGFAEQFF. This chain joins TRBV13-1 and TRBJ2-1; TRBD1 aligns across 7 bases. The CDR3 extends 4 residues past the end of the read, so its final part is completed from the germline J gene. V lost 3 bases to trimming and J lost 6 bases; unmatched junction nucleotides: 3. The CDR3 contains 13 residues. Germline V gene lookup returns CDR1 NSHNY and CDR2 SYGAGN.

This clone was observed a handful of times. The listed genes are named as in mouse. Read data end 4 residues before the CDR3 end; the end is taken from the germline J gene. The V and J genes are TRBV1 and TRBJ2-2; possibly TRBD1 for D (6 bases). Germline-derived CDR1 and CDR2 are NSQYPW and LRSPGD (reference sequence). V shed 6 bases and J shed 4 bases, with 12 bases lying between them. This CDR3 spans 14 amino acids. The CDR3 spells CTCRGQSVTGQLYF. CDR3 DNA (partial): TGCACCTGCAGAGGACAGTCCGTCACCGGG. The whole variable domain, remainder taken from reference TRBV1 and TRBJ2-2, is VTLLEQNPRWRLVPRGQAVNLRCILKNSQYPWMSWYQQDLQKQLQWLFTLRSPGDKEVKSLPGADYLATRVTDTELRLQVANMSQGRTLYCTCRGQSVTGQLYFGEGSKLTVL.

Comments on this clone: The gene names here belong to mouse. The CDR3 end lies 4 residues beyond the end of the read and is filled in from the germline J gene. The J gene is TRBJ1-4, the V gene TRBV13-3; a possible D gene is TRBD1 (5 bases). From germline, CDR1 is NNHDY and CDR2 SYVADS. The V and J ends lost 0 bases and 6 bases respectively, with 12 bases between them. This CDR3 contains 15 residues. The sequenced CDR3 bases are TGTGCCAGCAGTGATGGGACACGGGTCGACGAA. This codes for CASSDGTRVDE. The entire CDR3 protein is CASSDGTRVDERLFF.

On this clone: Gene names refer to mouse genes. The part of the CDR3 DNA that was read is TGTGCCTGGAGCCAAAGACACATTTCCAACGAA. As protein: CAWSQRHISNE. The whole CDR3 sequence is CAWSQRHISNERLFF. The chain couples TRBV31 to TRBJ1-4, with D uncertain. With the read ending 4 residues before the CDR3 end, the germline J gene is used to fill in that end. This CDR3 has 15 amino acids. Germline CDR1 reads GKSSPN; CDR2 reads SITVG. V lost 3 bases to trimming and J lost 0 bases, with 11 bases between them.

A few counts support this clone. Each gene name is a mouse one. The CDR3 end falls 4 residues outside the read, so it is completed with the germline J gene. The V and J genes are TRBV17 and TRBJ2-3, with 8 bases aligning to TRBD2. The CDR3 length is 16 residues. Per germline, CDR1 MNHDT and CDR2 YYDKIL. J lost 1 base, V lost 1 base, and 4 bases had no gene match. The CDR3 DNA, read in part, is TGTGCTAGCAGTAGAGGGGGGGGGCGCGGTGCAGAA. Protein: CASSRGGGRGAE. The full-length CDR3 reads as CASSRGGGRGAETLYF.

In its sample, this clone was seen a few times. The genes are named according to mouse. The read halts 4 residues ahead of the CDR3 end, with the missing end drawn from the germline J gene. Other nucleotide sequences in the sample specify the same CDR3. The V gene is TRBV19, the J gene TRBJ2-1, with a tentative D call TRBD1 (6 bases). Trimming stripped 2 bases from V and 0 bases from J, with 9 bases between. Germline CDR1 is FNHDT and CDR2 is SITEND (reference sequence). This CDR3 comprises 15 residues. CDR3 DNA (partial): TGTGCCAGCAGTATTGACAGGACTAACTATGCT. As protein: CASSIDRTNYA. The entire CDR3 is CASSIDRTNYAEQFF.